The next 18 T cell receptor beta chains were all read from a single sample in a study of OX40 agonist ivuxolimab in advanced cancers. The data were produced by immunoSEQ multiplex PCR, yet TCRdb's version contains in-frame clones alone and is incomplete. The data contain about 58,000 clones, about 86% of them singletons. The source was CD4+ or CD8+ T cells sorted from blood, collected in a trial of the OX40 agonist ivuxolimab. The source is an adult with an advanced solid tumor such as melanoma, head and neck, liver or kidney cancer.

The rearrangement links TRBV2 to TRBJ2-5; D is perhaps TRBD1 or TRBD2 (5 bases each). Trimming removed 6 bases from V and 2 bases from J, with 16 bases in between. The CDR3 extends over 15 amino acids. Looked up from germline, CDR1 is SNHLY and CDR2 is FYNNEI. The chain's CDR3 is CASRADRDGQETQYF. Written as DNA, the CDR3 is TGTGCCAGCAGAGCGGACCGGGACGGACAAGAGACCCAGTACTTC.

CDR3 in DNA: TGTGCCAGCAGCTCGCGAACGGGACTAGCGGATAACAATGAGCAGTTCTTC. Amino acid sequence: CASSSRTGLADNNEQFF. This sequence joins TRBV7-9 and TRBJ2-1, with TRBD2 identical over 11 bases. This CDR3 has 17 amino acids. Trimming at V came to 4 bases and at J to 5 bases, leaving 10 bases not matched to a gene. The germline CDR1 and CDR2 sequences are SEHNR and FQNEAQ (reference sequence).

The chain recombines TRBV5-1 with TRBJ2-3; D gene uncertain. CDR1 SGHRS and CDR2 YFSETQ come from the germline V gene. Trimming removed 0 bases from V and 0 bases from J, with 11 bases in between. The CDR3 totals 16 residues. The CDR3 nucleotides read TGCGCCAGCAGCTTGGGCTTGGTTGGTAGCACAGATACGCAGTATTTT. Translation: CASSLGLVGSTDTQYF.

This chain connects TRBV9 to TRBJ1-3; TRBD1 is a possible D gene (6 bases). V shed 0 bases and J shed 4 bases, with 17 bases lying between them. This CDR3 region has 17 residues. Germline CDR1 is SGDLS and CDR2 is YYNGEE. The CDR3 DNA follows: TGTGCCAGCAGCGTAGATATTGGGGGGCCCGTGGGAAACACCATATATTTT. It yields the protein CASSVDIGGPVGNTIYF. The variable domain in full, with the rest retrieved from reference TRBV9 and TRBJ1-3, is DSGVTQTPKHLITATGQRVTLRCSPRSGDLSVYWYQQSLDQGLQFLIQYYNGEERAKGNILERFSAQQFPDLHSELNLSSLELGDSALYFCASSVDIGGPVGNTIYFGEGSWLTVV.

CDR3 in DNA: TGTGCCAGCAGCCCCTCCGGGCAGTACTTC. Residues: CASSPSGQYF. The gene calls are TRBV7-3 and TRBJ2-7; D unclear. V lost 5 bases, J lost 9 bases, and 8 bases lay in between. Germline-derived CDR1 and CDR2 are SGHTA and FQGTGA. The CDR3 contains 10 residues.

The chain uses TRBV9 and TRBJ2-7; D may correspond to TRBD1 or TRBD2 (7 bases each). The germline V and J ends were trimmed by 4 bases and 4 bases, with 24 bases remaining between them. CDR3 length: 17 amino acids. Per germline, CDR1 SGDLS and CDR2 YYNGEE. Here the CDR3 reads CASSPGGGWNLEYEQYF. In DNA form, the CDR3 reads TGTGCCAGCAGCCCAGGGGGAGGGTGGAATCTCGAATACGAGCAGTACTTC.

This chain's CDR3 is CASSIDILRDGRTTNEKLFF. CDR3 nucleotides: TGTGCCAGTAGTATAGATATTCTGAGGGACGGAAGAACAACTAATGAAAAACTGTTTTTT. V and J are TRBV19 and TRBJ1-4; the D gene is possibly TRBD1 (5 bases). V was trimmed by 0 bases and J by 0 bases, leaving 20 bases between them. The CDR3 consists of 20 residues. Germline V CDR1 and CDR2: LNHDA, SQIVND (reference sequence).

V gene TRBV12-5 combines with J gene TRBJ1-1; 7 bases agree with TRBD1. CDR1 LGHNT and CDR2 FRNRAP come from the germline V gene. CDR3 length: 17 residues. The J segment lost 1 base and the V segment lost 3 bases, leaving 11 bases of the junction unmatched. CDR3 loop: CASGFSQGVSRNTEAFF. The DNA for the CDR3 is TGTGCTAGTGGTTTTAGCCAGGGGGTGAGTCGGAACACTGAAGCTTTCTTT.

The chain recombines TRBV4-1 with TRBJ2-1, with D unresolved. The CDR3 is 15 amino acids. Germline CDR1 MGHRA, CDR2 YSYEKL. Trimming took off 0 bases at V and 8 bases at J, with 14 bases between the two ends. In DNA form, the CDR3 reads TGCGCCAGCAGCCAAGAAAACCCGTTATGGGATGAGCAGTTCTTC. It encodes CASSQENPLWDEQFF.

This rearrangement joins TRBV11-2 to TRBJ1-1; 7 bases align to TRBD1. CDR1 SGHAT and CDR2 FQNNGV come from the germline V gene. V was clipped by 4 bases and J by 3 bases; unmatched bases: 8. The CDR3 loop spans 15 amino acids. The CDR3 bases are TGTGCCAGCAGCTCTGCCTGGACAGGTTACACTGAAGCTTTCTTT. Translated: CASSSAWTGYTEAFF.

The V and J genes are TRBV7-8 and TRBJ1-4; a possible D gene is TRBD1 (5 bases). V gave up 1 base and J gave up 5 bases, with 14 bases separating them. Germline lookup yields CDR1 SGHVS and CDR2 FQNEAQ. There are 16 residues in the CDR3. Written as DNA, the CDR3 is TGTGCCAGCAGCTTAGGAGGGGCAGGCCTCAATGAAAAACTGTTTTTT. Its protein product is CASSLGGAGLNEKLFF.

The rearrangement joins TRBV7-9 to TRBJ1-5; 9 nucleotides line up with TRBD1. The CDR3 totals 14 residues. Germline V lookup: CDR1 SEHNR, CDR2 FQNEAQ (reference sequence). V shed 5 bases, J shed 2 bases, and the junction held 1 base outside the gene matches. This CDR3 reads CASSRTGGNQPQHF. CDR3 bases: TGTGCCAGCAGCCGGACAGGGGGCAATCAGCCCCAGCATTTT. Full variable domain (remainder filled in from reference TRBV7-9 and TRBJ1-5): DTGVSQNPRHKITKRGQNVTFRCDPISEHNRLYWYRQTLGQGPEFLTYFQNEAQLEKSRLLSDRFSAERPKGSFSTLEIQRTEQGDSAMYLCASSRTGGNQPQHFGDGTRLSIL.

The V and J genes are TRBV4-2 and TRBJ1-1; D remains ambiguous. The CDR3 loop spans 17 amino acids. The V end was cut by 4 bases, the J end by 2 bases, with 20 bases between. From germline, CDR1 is LGHNA and CDR2 YNFKEQ. CDR3 coding DNA: TGTGCCAGCAGCCGGTGGGCGGGCCAAAAATCAAACACTGAAGCTTTCTTT. It yields the protein CASSRWAGQKSNTEAFF.

V and J are TRBV2 and TRBJ1-4; 7 positions agree with TRBD1. Germline V gene data show CDR1 as SNHLY and CDR2 as FYNNEI. The CDR3 contains 14 residues. Trimming at V came to 7 bases and at J to 2 bases, leaving 4 bases not matched to a gene. The CDR3 here is CASNRGQTNEKLFF. The CDR3 DNA reads TGTGCCAGCAATAGGGGGCAGACTAATGAAAAACTGTTTTTT. The whole variable domain, filled in from reference TRBV2 and TRBJ1-4, reads EPEVTQTPSHQVTQMGQEVILRCVPISNHLYFYWYRQILGQKVEFLVSFYNNEISEKSEIFDDQFSVERPDGSNFTLKIRSTKLEDSAMYFCASNRGQTNEKLFFGSGTQLSVL.

This chain links TRBV7-2 with TRBJ1-1, with 7 bases lining up with TRBD1. The CDR3 length is 16 residues. The ends lost 4 bases at V and 7 bases at J; junction bases unmatched: 15. Per the germline V gene, CDR1 is SGHTA and CDR2 is FQGNSA. CDR3 DNA: TGTGCCAGCAGCTCACAGACAGGGAAGGTTGGTGGTGAAGCTTTCTTT. Residues: CASSSQTGKVGGEAFF.

This rearrangement joins TRBV7-2 to TRBJ1-5; maybe TRBD1 (5 bases). V was clipped by 1 base and J by 4 bases, with 11 bases between them. This CDR3 has 15 amino acids. CDR1 SGHTA and CDR2 FQGNSA come from the germline V gene. CDR3 nucleotide sequence: TGTGCCAGCAGCTTAGTCAAGGGGTGGAATCAGCCCCAGCATTTT. It codes for CASSLVKGWNQPQHF. Full variable domain (remainder filled in from reference TRBV7-2 and TRBJ1-5): GAGVSQSPSNKVTEKGKDVELRCDPISGHTALYWYRQSLGQGLEFLIYFQGNSAPDKSGLPSDRFSAERTGGSVSTLTIQRTQQEDSAVYLCASSLVKGWNQPQHFGDGTRLSIL.

The V call is TRBV7-3, the J call TRBJ1-1; possible D gene TRBD1, 5 bases. The CDR3 is made up of 13 amino acids. The germline V gene encodes CDR1 SGHTA and CDR2 FQGTGA. V lost 2 bases to trimming and J lost 1 base, with 5 bases between them. The CDR3 protein is CASSLQGNTEAFF. The CDR3, as DNA: TGTGCCAGCAGCTTACAGGGGAACACTGAAGCTTTCTTT. The full variable domain, rest sourced from reference TRBV7-3 and TRBJ1-1, is GAGVSQTPSNKVTEKGKYVELRCDPISGHTALYWYRQSLGQGPEFLIYFQGTGAADDSGLPNDRFFAVRPEGSVSTLKIQRTERGDSAVYLCASSLQGNTEAFFGQGTRLTVV.

This clone was counted once. The chain has TRBV7-3 and TRBJ1-1, with D possibly being TRBD1 (6 bases). The germline V gene encodes CDR1 SGHTA and CDR2 FQGTGA. Between the trimmed V and J ends, which lost 5 bases and 1 base, there was a span of 8 bases. CDR3 length: 13 residues. DNA of the CDR3: TGTGCCAGCAGCCGGGACACGAACACTGAAGCTTTCTTT. As protein: CASSRDTNTEAFF. Full variable domain (rest looked up from reference TRBV7-3 and TRBJ1-1): GAGVSQTPSNKVTEKGKYVELRCDPISGHTALYWYRQSLGQGPEFLIYFQGTGAADDSGLPNDRFFAVRPEGSVSTLKIQRTERGDSAVYLCASSRDTNTEAFFGQGTRLTVV.